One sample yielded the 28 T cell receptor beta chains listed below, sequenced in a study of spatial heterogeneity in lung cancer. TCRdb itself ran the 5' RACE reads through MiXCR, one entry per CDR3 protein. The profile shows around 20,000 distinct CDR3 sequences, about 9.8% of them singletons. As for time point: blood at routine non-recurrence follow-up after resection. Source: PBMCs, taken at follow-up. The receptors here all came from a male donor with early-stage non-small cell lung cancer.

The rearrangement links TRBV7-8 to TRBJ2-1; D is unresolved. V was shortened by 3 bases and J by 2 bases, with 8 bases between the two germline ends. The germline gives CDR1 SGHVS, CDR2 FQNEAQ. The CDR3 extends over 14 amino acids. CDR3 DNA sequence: TGTGCCAGCAGCTTGGTAGGGACCTACAATGAGCAGTTCTTC. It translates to CASSLVGTYNEQFF.

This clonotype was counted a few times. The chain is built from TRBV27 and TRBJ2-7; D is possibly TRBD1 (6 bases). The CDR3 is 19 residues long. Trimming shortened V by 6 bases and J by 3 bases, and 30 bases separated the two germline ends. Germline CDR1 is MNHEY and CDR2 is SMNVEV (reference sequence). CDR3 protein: CASSLRGANRDNKIYEQYF. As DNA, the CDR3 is TGTGCCAGCAGCCTAAGAGGGGCCAACCGGGACAATAAAATCTACGAGCAGTACTTC.

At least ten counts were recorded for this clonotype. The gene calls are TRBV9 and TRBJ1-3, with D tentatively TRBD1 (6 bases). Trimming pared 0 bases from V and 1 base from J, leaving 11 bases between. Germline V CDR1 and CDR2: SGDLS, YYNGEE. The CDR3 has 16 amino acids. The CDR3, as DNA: TGTGCCAGCAGCGTAGCTGGGGGCAGGTCTGGAAACACCATATATTTT. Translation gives CASSVAGGRSGNTIYF.

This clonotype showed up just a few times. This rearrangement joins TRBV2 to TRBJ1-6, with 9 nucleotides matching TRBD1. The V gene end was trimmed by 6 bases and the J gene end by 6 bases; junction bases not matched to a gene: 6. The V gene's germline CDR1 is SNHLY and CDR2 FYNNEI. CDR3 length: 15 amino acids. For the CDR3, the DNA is TGTGCCAGCAGGGAGACAGGGGGAGGTAATTCACCCCTCCACTTT. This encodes CASRETGGGNSPLHF.

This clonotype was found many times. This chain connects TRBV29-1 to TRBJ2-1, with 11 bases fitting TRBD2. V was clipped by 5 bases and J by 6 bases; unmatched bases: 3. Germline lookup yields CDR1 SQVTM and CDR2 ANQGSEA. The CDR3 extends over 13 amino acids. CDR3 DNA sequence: TGCAGCGTTCGACTAGCGGGGCCCAATGAGCAGTTCTTC. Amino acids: CSVRLAGPNEQFF.

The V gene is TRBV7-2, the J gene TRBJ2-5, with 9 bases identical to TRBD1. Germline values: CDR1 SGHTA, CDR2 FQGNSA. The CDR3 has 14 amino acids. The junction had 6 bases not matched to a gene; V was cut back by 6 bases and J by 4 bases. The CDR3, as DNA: TGTGCCAGCAGGCGACGGACAGGGGCAGAGACCCAGTACTTC. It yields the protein CASRRRTGAETQYF.

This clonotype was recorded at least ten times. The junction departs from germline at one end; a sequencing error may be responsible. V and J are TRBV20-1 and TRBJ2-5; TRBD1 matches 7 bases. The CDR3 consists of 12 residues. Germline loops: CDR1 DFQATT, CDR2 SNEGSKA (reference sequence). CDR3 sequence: CSAGDREKTQYF. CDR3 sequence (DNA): TGCAGTGCTGGAGACAGGGAAAAGACCCAGTACTTC.

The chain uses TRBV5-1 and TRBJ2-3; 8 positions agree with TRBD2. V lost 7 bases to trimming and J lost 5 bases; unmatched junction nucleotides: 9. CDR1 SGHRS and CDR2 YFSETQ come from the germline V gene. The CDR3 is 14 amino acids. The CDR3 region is CASRAGGQRDTQYF. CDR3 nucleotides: TGCGCCAGCCGCGCGGGGGGCCAACGAGATACGCAGTATTTT.

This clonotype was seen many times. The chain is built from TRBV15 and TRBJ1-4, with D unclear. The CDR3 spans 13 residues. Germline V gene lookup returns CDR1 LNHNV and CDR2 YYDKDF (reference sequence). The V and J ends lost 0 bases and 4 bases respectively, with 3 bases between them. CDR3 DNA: TGTGCCACCAGCAGAGATTTTAATGAAAAACTGTTTTTT. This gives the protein CATSRDFNEKLFF.

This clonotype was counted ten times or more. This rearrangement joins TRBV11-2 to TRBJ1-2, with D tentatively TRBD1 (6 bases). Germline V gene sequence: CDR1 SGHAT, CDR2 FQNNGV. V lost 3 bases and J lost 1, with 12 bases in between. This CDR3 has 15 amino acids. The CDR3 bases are TGTGCCAGCAGCTTGGGCGGGGGGCGTAACTATGGCTACACCTTC. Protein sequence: CASSLGGGRNYGYTF.

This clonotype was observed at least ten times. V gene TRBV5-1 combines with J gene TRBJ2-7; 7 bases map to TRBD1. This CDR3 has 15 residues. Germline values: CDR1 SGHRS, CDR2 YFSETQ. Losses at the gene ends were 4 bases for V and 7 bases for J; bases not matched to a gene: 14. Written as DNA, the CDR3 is TGCGCCAGCAGCCGCTCCCGGGACAGCCTACGAGAGCAGTACTTC. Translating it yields CASSRSRDSLREQYF. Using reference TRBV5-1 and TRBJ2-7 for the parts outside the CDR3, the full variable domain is KAGVTQTPRYLIKTRGQQVTLSCSPISGHRSVSWYQQTPGQGLQFLFEYFSETQRNKGNFPGRFSGRQFSNSRSEMNVSTLELGDSALYLCASSRSRDSLREQYFGPGTRLTVT.

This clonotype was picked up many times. CDR3 DNA sequence: TGTGCCAGCAGTTTTTTGACCCGGCACGAAGCTTTCTTT. Amino acid sequence: CASSFLTRHEAFF. The chain links TRBV28 to TRBJ1-1; D unclear. Per germline, CDR1 MDHEN and CDR2 SYDVKM. The CDR3 totals 13 residues. Between the trimmed V and J ends, which lost 3 bases and 8 bases, there was a span of 13 bases. Full variable domain (remainder filled in from reference TRBV28 and TRBJ1-1): DVKVTQSSRYLVKRTGEKVFLECVQDMDHENMFWYRQDPGLGLRLIYFSYDVKMKEKGDIPEGYSVSREKKERFSLILESASTNQTSMYLCASSFLTRHEAFFGQGTRLTVV.

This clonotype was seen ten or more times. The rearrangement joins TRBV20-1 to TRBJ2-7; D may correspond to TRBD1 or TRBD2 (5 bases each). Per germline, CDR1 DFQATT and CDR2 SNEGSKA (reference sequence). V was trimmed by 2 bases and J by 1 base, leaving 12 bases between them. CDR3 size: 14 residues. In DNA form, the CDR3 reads TGCAGTGCTAGACGGGACCCCCGATCCTACGAGCAGTACTTC. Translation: CSARRDPRSYEQYF.

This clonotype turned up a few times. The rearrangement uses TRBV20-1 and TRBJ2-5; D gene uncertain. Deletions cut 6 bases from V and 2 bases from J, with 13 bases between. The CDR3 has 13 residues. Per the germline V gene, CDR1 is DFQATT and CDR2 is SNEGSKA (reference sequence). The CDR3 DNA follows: TGCAGTGCCTCTCCCCCCCCTCAAGAGACCCAGTACTTC. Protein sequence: CSASPPPQETQYF.

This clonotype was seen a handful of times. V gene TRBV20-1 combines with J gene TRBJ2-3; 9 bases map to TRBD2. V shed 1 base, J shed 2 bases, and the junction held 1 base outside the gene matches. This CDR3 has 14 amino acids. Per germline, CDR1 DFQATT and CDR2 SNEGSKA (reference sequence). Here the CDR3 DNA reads TGCAGTGCTAGAGTAGCGGGGGCCACAGATACGCAGTATTTT. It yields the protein CSARVAGATDTQYF.

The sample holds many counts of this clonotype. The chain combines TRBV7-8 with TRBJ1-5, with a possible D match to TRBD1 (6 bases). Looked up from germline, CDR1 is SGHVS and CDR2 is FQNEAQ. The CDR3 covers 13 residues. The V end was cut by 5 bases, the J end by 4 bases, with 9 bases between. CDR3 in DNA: TGTGCCAGCAGCAGGGGGTGGAATCAGCCCCAGCATTTT. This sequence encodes CASSRGWNQPQHF.

The CDR3 spells CSARVVGSPLHF. The CDR3 DNA reads as TGCAGTGCTAGAGTTGTAGGGTCACCCCTCCACTTT. V and J are TRBV20-1 and TRBJ1-6; D not certain. The CDR3 is made up of 12 amino acids. CDR1 and CDR2 from the germline V gene are DFQATT and SNEGSKA (reference sequence). V was pared by 1 base and J by 10 bases, with 8 bases between.

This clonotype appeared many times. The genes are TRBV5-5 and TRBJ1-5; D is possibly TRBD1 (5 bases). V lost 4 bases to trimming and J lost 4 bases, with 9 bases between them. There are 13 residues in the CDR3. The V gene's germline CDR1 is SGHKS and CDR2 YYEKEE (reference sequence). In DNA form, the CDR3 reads TGTGCCAGCAGCCCGGGACCGAATCAGCCCCAGCATTTT. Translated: CASSPGPNQPQHF.

The CDR3 DNA reads as TGCAGTGCAGACCAGATAGCGGGGGGCCACACAGATACGCAGTATTTT. This gives the protein CSADQIAGGHTDTQYF. The chain joins TRBV20-1 to TRBJ2-3, with 10 bases fitting TRBD2. V shed 6 bases and J 2 bases; nucleotides not matched to a gene: 11. The germline V gene encodes CDR1 DFQATT and CDR2 SNEGSKA (reference sequence). This CDR3 is 16 amino acids long.

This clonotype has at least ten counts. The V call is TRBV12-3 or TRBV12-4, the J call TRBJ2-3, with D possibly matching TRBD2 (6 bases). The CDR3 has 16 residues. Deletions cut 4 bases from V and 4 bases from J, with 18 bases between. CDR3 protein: CASSSRGQLAADTQYF. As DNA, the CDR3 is TGTGCCAGCAGTTCCCGAGGACAACTAGCAGCAGATACGCAGTATTTT.

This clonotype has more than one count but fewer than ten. The DNA for the CDR3 is TGTGCCAGCAGCTTGAAGGGAAACCAAGAGACCCAGTACTTC. Its protein product is CASSLKGNQETQYF. The chain combines TRBV5-4 with TRBJ2-5; no clear D gene. V was shortened by 1 base and J by 0 bases, with 7 bases between the two germline ends. Per germline, CDR1 SGHNT and CDR2 YYREEE (reference sequence). The length of the CDR3 is 14 residues.

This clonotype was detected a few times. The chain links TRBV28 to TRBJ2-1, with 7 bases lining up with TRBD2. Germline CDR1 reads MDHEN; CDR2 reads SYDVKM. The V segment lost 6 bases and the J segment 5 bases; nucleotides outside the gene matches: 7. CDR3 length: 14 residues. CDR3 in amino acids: CASSAGAGDNEQFF. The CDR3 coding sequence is TGTGCCAGCAGCGCAGGCGCGGGGGACAATGAGCAGTTCTTC.

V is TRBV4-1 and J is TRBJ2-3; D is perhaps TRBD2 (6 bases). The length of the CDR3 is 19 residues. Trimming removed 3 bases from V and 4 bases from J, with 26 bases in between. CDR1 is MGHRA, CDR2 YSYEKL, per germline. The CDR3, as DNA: TGCGCCAGCAGCCACTTAGGGACTGTGGCAGGTAATGGCGCAGATACGCAGTATTTT. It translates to CASSHLGTVAGNGADTQYF.

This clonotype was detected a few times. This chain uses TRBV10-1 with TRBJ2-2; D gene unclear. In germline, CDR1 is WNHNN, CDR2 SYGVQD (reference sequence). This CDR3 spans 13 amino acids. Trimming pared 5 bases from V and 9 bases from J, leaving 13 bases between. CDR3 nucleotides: TGCGCCAGCAGTATGGATCCTCATCGGGAGCTGTTTTTT. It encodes CASSMDPHRELFF.

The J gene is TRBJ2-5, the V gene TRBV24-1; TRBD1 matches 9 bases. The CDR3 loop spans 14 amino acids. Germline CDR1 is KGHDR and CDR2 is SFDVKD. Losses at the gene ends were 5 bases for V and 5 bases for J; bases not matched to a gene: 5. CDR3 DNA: TGTGCCACCAGTGCGGACAGGGGCGGCGAGACCCAGTACTTC. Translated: CATSADRGGETQYF.

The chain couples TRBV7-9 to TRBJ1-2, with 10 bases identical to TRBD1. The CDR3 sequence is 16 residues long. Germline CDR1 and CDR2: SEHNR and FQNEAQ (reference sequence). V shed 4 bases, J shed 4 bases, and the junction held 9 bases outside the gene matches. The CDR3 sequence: CASSSAWDRGSYGYTF. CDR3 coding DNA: TGTGCCAGCAGCTCCGCTTGGGACAGGGGTAGCTATGGCTACACCTTC.

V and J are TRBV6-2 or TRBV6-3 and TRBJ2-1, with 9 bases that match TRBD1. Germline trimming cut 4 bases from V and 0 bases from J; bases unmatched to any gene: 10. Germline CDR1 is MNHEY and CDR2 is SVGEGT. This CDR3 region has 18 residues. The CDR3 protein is CASSSSNPGQGSYNEQFF. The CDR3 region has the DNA TGTGCCAGCAGTTCCTCGAATCCGGGACAGGGCTCCTACAATGAGCAGTTCTTC.

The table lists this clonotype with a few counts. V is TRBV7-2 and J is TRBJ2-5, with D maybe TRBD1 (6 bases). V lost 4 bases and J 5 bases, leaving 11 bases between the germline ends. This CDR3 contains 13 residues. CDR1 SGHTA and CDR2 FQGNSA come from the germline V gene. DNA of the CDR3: TGTGCCAGCAGCTCAACAGGGATGGAGACCCAGTACTTC. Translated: CASSSTGMETQYF.